This TCR beta chain is drawn from a study of T-cell reconstitution after alpha-beta-depleted transplantation in children. General study results and limits: Elevated TCRbeta diversity at day 60 was traced, in some patients, to surviving recipient T cells and thymic progenitors. Diversity and T-cell counts at one year after transplant derived mostly from new T cells. Several hundred rapidly expanded clones from non-depleted graft cells reportedly supplied alpha-beta T cells about two months post-transplant.

Concerning this clonotype itself: Its target is not known.

The authors prepared the TCRbeta library with unique molecular identifiers. MiXCR, applied by TCRdb to the PCR reads, yields one record per CDR3 protein. The table has about a million distinct CDR3 sequences, about 29% seen once. The germline gives CDR1 LGHNT, CDR2 FRNRAP. The CDR3 has 17 amino acids. This chain joins TRBV12-5 and TRBJ2-7; 13 bases line up with TRBD2. This receptor was identified in a boy under three years old who had a stem cell transplant for SCID, so the T cells may come from the graft donor. The sequencing used PBMCs, mostly from graft donor cells, collected 360 days after TCRalphabeta/CD19-depleted stem cell transplant. The CDR3 bases are TGTGCCTCCTGCCACAGACGTCGACTAGCGGGGGGCTACGAGCAGTACTTC. Its protein is CASCHRRRLAGGYEQYF. Full variable domain (remainder filled in from reference TRBV12-5 and TRBJ2-7): DARVTQTPRHKVTEMGQEVTMRCQPILGHNTVFWYRQTMMQGLELLAYFRNRAPLDDSGMPKDRFSAEMPDATLATLKIQPSEPRDSAVYFCASCHRRRLAGGYEQYFGPGTRLTVT.